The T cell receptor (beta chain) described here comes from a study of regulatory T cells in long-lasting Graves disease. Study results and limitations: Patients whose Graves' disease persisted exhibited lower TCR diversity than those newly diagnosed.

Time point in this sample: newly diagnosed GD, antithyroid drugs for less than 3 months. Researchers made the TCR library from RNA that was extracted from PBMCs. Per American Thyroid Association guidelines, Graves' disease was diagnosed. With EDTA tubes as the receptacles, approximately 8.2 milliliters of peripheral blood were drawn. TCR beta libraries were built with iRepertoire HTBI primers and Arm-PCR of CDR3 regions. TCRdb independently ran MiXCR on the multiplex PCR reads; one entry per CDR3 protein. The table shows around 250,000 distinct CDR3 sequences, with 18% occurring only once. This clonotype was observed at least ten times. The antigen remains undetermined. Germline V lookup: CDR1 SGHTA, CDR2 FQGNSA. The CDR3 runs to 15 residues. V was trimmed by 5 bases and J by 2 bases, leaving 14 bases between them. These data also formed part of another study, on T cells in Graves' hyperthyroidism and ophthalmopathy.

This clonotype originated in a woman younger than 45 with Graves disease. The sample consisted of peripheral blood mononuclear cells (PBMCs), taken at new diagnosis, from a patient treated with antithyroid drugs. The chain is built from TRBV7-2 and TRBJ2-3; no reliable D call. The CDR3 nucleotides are TGTGCCAGCAGCATTACCCGTACGTCCACAGATACGCAGTATTTT. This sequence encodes CASSITRTSTDTQYF.